The present entry profiles one T cell receptor beta chain with its context. Its antigen remains unidentified. With 1 base removed from V and 4 bases from J, the gap between germline ends came to 18 bases. The V gene's germline CDR1 is SGHTA and CDR2 FQGNSA. The CDR3 spans 17 residues. This sample was taken from a study of blood T cells in healthy people across ages. A second PCR, run for roughly 7 to 12 cycles, used a sample-barcoded 5' primer plus a J-beta primer mix. TCRdb re-analysed the 5' RACE reads in MiXCR, keeping a single row per CDR3 protein. The sample includes 1,300,000 or so distinct CDR3 sequences, roughly 60% of them seen just once. Study observations and caveats: Both higher diversity and more naive CD4+ cells marked long-lived donors when set against aged donors. Not knowing donor CMV status may have confounded expanded clonotype changes.

There were healthy Caucasian individuals from Russia, aged 6 to 90, serving as donors. It was approximately 9 milliliters of peripheral blood that were drawn from each donor. The receptor's source is a man aged 18 to 35 in good health. Sequences were obtained from blood. The rearrangement joins TRBV7-2 to TRBJ2-3, with a weak D call TRBD2 (6 bases). CDR3 sequence: CASSLERRLVYPDTQYF. As DNA, the CDR3 is TGTGCCAGCAGCTTAGAAAGGAGACTAGTTTACCCAGATACGCAGTATTTT.